This T cell receptor (beta chain) was observed in a study of circulating tumor DNA in untreated peripheral T-cell lymphoma (dated by TCRdb to the early 2020s). Regarding the complete study: To follow circulating tumor DNA that carried tumor TCR clonotypes, serum samples were drawn at baseline and then repeatedly over the course of treatment. Findings and caveats that apply to the study as a whole: Tumor-specific clonotypes turned up in about 76% of patients, identified from 86% of baseline tissues and from around 67% of baseline serum samples. Among more than 20 serially sampled patients, roughly 40% cleared ctDNA after two cycles, and detectable ctDNA after therapy showed a trend toward worse survival. ctDNA persistence did not always predict relapse, since a couple of patients whose ctDNA stayed persistently detectable after therapy remained in remission over approximately 9 years of follow-up.

This clone has only one observation. The clone's antigen remains unknown. No per-base quality is available; no much larger clone lies one base away. The library was generated by the immunoSEQ multiplex PCR assay. TCRdb obtained this table from immuneACCESS and retained in-frame rearrangements with V and J assigned. These tables miss some clones; where compared with another copy, unresolved V genes account for less than half of the shortfall, and the remainder is unexplained. The sample table lists about 2,000 clones, roughly 87% of them with a count of one. Over 20% of the sample goes to the ten largest clones. Trimming accounts for 5 bases at V and 2 bases at J, while the number of junction bases matched to no gene is 5. Its CDR3 holds 15 amino acids, cysteine through phenylalanine. Left in the record is the CDR3 DNA by itself, 45 bases read in frame from the first base. The germline V gene provides CDR1 SQVTM and CDR2 ANQGSEA.

To monitor patients with peripheral T-cell lymphoma who were getting frontline treatment on a trial, the study applied next-generation sequencing to T-cell receptor sequences. The sequencing input was cell-free DNA from blood serum. This TCR came from a human donor with peripheral T-cell lymphoma. The V and J genes are TRBV29-1 and TRBJ2-6; a stretch of 8 junction bases matches TRBD1. The bases read TGCAGCGTTTATCTCAGGGGGCCTGGGGCCAACGTCCTGACTTTC. Translated, it reads CSVYLRGPGANVLTF.